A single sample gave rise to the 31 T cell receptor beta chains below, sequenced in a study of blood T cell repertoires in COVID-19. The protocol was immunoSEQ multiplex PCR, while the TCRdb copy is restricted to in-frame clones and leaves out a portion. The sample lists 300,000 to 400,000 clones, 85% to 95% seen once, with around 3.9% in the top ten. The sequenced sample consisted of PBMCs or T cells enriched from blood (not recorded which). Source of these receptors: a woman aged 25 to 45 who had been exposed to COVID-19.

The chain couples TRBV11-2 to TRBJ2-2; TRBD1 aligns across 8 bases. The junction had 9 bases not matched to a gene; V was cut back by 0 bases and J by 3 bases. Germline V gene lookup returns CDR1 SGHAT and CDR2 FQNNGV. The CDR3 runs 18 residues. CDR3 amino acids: CASSLDGTGLLYTGELFF. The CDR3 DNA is TGTGCCAGCAGCTTAGATGGGACAGGCCTTCTATACACCGGGGAGCTGTTTTTT.

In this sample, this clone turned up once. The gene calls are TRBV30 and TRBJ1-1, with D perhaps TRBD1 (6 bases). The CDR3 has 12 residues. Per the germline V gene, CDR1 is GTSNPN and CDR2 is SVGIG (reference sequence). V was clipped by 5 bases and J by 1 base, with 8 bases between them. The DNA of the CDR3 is TGTGCCTGGGGACAGTCGAACACTGAAGCTTTCTTT. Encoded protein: CAWGQSNTEAFF. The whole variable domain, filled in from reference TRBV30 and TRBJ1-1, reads SQTIHQWPATLVQPVGSPLSLECTVEGTSNPNLYWYRQAAGRGLQLLFYSVGIGQISSEVPQNLSASRPQDRQFILSSKKLLLSDSGFYLCAWGQSNTEAFFGQGTRLTVV.

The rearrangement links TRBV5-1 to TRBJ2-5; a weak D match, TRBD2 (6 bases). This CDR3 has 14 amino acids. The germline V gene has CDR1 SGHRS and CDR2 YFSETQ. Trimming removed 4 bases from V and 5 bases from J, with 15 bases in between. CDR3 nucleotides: TGCGCCAGCAGCCCCCGGGGCGGGGATGAGACCCAGTACTTC. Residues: CASSPRGGDETQYF.

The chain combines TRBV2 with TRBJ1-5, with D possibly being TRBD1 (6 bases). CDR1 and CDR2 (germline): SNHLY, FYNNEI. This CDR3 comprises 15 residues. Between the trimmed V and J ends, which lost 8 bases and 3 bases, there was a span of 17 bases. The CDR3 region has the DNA TGTGCCAGCGGCCTAGGACAGACTTCCAATCAGCCCCAGCATTTT. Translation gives CASGLGQTSNQPQHF. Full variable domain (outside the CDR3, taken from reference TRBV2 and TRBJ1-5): EPEVTQTPSHQVTQMGQEVILRCVPISNHLYFYWYRQILGQKVEFLVSFYNNEISEKSEIFDDQFSVERPDGSNFTLKIRSTKLEDSAMYFCASGLGQTSNQPQHFGDGTRLSIL.

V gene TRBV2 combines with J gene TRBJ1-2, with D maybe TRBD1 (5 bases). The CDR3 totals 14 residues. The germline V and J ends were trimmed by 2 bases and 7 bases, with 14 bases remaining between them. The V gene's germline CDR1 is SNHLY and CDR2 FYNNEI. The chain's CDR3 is CASSESQGLGGYTF. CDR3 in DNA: TGTGCCAGCAGTGAAAGTCAGGGTTTGGGTGGCTACACCTTC.

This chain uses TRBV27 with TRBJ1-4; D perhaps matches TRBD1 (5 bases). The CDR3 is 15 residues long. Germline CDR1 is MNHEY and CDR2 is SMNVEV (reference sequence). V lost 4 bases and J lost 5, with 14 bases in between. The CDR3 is CASSSLTVMNEKLFF. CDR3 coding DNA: TGTGCCAGCAGTTCCCTGACAGTGATGAATGAAAAACTGTTTTTT.

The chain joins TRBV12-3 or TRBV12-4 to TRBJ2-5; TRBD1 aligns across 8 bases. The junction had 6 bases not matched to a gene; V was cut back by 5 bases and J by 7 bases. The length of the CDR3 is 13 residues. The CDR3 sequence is CASSPQGVGTQYF. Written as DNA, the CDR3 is TGTGCCAGCAGTCCACAGGGGGTAGGGACCCAGTACTTC.

The CDR3 DNA follows: TGCAGCGTCGGGGGGCAGACCGATCAGCCCCAGCATTTT. Protein: CSVGGQTDQPQHF. The chain has TRBV29-1 and TRBJ1-5, with a tentative D call TRBD1 (6 bases). Trimming shortened V by 6 bases and J by 5 bases, and 14 bases separated the two germline ends. This CDR3 region has 13 residues. Germline V CDR1 and CDR2: SQVTM, ANQGSEA. The variable domain in full, completed from reference TRBV29-1 and TRBJ1-5, reads SAVISQKPSRDICQRGTSLTIQCQVDSQVTMMFWYRQQPGQSLTLIATANQGSEATYESGFVIDKFPISRPNLTFSTLTVSNMSPEDSSIYLCSVGGQTDQPQHFGDGTRLSIL.

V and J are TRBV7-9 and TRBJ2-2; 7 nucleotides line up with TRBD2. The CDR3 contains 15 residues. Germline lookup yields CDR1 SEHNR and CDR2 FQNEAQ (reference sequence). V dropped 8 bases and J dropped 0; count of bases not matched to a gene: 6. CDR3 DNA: TGTGCCAGCTGGGATGGACTAGCGAACACCGGGGAGCTGTTTTTT. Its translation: CASWDGLANTGELFF.

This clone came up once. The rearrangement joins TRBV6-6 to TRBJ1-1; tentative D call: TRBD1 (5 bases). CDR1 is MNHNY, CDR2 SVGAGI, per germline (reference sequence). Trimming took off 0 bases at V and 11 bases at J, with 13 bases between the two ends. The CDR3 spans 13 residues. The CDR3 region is CASSYSTVPGAFF. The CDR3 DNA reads TGTGCCAGCAGTTACTCGACAGTGCCCGGGGCTTTCTTT.

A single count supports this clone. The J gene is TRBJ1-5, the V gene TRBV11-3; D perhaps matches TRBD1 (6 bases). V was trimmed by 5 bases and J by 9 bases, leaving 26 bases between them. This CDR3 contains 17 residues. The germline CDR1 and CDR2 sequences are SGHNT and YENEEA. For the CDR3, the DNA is TGTGCCAGCAGCCGACCGCTCGGGGACAAAGCCCTCCGGCCCCAGCATTTT. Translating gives CASSRPLGDKALRPQHF.

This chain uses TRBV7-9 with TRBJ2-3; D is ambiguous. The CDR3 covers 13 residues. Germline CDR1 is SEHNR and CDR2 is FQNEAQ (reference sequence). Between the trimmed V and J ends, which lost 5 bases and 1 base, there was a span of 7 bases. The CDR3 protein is CASSPTRTDTQYF. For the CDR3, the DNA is TGTGCCAGCAGCCCGACACGCACAGATACGCAGTATTTT.

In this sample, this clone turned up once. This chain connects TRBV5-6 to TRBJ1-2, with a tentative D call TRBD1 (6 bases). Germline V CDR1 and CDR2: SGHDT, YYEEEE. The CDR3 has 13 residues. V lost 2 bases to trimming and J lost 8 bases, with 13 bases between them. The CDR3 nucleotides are TGTGCCAGCAGCTTACAGGGTGGAAAGGGCTACACCTTC. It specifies CASSLQGGKGYTF.

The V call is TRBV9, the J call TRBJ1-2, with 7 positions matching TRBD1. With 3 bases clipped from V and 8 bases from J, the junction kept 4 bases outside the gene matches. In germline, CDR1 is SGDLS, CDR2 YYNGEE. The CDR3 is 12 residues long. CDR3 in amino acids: CASSGTGGGYTF. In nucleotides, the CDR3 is TGTGCCAGCAGCGGGACAGGAGGAGGCTACACCTTC.

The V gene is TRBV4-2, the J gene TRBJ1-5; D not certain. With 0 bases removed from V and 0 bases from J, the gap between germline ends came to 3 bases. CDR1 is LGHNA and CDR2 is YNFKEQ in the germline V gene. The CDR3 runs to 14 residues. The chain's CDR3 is CASSQDYSNQPQHF. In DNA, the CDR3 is TGTGCCAGCAGCCAAGACTATAGCAATCAGCCCCAGCATTTT.

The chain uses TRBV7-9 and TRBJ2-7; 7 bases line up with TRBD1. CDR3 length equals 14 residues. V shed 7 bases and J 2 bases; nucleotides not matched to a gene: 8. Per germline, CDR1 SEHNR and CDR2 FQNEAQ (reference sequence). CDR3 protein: CASTDQGVAYEQYF. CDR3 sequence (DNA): TGTGCCAGCACTGATCAGGGGGTGGCCTACGAGCAGTACTTC. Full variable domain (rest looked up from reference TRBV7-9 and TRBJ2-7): DTGVSQNPRHKITKRGQNVTFRCDPISEHNRLYWYRQTLGQGPEFLTYFQNEAQLEKSRLLSDRFSAERPKGSFSTLEIQRTEQGDSAMYLCASTDQGVAYEQYFGPGTRLTVT.

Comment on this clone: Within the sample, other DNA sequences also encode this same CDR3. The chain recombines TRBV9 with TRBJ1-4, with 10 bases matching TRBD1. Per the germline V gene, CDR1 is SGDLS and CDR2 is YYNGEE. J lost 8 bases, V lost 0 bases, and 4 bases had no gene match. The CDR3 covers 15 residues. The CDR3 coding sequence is TGTGCCAGCAGCGTAGCCGGGACAGGGGACGAAAAACTGTTTTTT. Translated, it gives CASSVAGTGDEKLFF. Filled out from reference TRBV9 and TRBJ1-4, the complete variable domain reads DSGVTQTPKHLITATGQRVTLRCSPRSGDLSVYWYQQSLDQGLQFLIQYYNGEERAKGNILERFSAQQFPDLHSELNLSSLELGDSALYFCASSVAGTGDEKLFFGSGTQLSVL.

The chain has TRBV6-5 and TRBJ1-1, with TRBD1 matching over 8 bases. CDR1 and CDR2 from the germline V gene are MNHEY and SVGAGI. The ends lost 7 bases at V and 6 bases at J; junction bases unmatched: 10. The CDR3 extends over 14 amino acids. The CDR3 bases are TGTGCCAGCACCTTAAGGACAGGGTCATCTGAAGCTTTCTTT. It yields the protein CASTLRTGSSEAFF.

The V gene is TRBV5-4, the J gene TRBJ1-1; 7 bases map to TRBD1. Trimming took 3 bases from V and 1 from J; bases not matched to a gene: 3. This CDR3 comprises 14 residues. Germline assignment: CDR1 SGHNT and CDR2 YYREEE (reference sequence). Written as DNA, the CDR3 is TGTGCCAGCAGCTCAGGACAGGAGAACACTGAAGCTTTCTTT. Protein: CASSSGQENTEAFF. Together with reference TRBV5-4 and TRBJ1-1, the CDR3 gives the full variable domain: ETGVTQSPTHLIKTRGQQVTLRCSSQSGHNTVSWYQQALGQGPQFIFQYYREEENGRGNFPPRFSGLQFPNYSSELNVNALELDDSALYLCASSSGQENTEAFFGQGTRLTVV.

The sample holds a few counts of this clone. Here the CDR3 DNA reads TGTGCCAGCTCACCTCAGGGGGCAGCAAATAATTCACCCCTCCACTTT. Residues: CASSPQGAANNSPLHF. V and J are TRBV18 and TRBJ1-6; 8 positions match TRBD1. The ends lost 3 bases at V and 5 bases at J; junction bases unmatched: 6. Per germline, CDR1 KGHSH and CDR2 LQKENI. The CDR3 has 16 amino acids.

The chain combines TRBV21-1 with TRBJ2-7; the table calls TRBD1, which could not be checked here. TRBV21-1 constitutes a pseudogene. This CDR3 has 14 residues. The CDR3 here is CASSKGGQQYEQYF. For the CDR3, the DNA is TGTGCCAGCAGCAAAGGAGGACAGCAGTACGAGCAGTACTTC.

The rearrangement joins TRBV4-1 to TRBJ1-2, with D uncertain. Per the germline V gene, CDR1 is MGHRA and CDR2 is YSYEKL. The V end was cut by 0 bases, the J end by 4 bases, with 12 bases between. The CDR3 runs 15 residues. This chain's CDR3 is CASSQESEVFYGYTF. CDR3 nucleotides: TGCGCCAGCAGCCAAGAGTCCGAGGTCTTCTATGGCTACACCTTC.

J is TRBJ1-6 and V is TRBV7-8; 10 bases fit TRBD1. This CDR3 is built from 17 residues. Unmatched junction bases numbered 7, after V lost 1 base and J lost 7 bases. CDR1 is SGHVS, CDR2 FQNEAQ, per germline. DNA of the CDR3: TGTGCCAGCAGCTTAGAACCCCGGACAGGGGGAAATTCACCCCTCCACTTT. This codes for CASSLEPRTGGNSPLHF.

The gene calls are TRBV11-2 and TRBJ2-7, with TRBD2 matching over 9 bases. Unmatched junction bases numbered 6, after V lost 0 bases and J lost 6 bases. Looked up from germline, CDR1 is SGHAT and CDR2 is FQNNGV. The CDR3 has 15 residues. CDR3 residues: CASSLDQGLALEQYF. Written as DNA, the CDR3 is TGTGCCAGCAGCTTAGATCAGGGACTAGCCCTCGAGCAGTACTTC.

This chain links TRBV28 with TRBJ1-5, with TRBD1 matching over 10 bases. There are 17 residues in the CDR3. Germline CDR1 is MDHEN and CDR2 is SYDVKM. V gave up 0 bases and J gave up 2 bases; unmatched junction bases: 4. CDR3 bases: TGTGCCAGCAGTTTATGGGGACAGGGGCCGGGCAATCAGCCCCAGCATTTT. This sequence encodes CASSLWGQGPGNQPQHF.

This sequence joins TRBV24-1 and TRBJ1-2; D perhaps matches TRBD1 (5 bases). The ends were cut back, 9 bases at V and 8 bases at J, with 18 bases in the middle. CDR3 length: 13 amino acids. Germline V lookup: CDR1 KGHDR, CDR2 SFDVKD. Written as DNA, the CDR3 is TGTGCCACCCGGGGGGTCTTAATGAGGGGCTACACCTTC. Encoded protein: CATRGVLMRGYTF.

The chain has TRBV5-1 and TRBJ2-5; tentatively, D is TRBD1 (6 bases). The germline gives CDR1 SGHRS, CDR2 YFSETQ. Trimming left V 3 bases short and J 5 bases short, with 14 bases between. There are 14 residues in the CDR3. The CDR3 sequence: CASSSLTGGETQYF. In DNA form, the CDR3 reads TGCGCCAGCAGCTCACTGACAGGTGGGGAGACCCAGTACTTC.

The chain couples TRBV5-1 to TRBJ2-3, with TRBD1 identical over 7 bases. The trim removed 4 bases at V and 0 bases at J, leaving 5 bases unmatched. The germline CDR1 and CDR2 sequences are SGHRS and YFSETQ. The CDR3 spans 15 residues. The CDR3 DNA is TGCGCCAGCAGCGGGGGACAGATAAGCACAGATACGCAGTATTTT. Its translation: CASSGGQISTDTQYF.

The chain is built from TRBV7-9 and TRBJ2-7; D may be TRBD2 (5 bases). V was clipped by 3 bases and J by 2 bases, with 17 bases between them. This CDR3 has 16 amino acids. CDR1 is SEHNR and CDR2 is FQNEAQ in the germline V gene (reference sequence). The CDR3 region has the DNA TGTGCCAGCAGCTTTTTAGGACCCCCCGGGACCTACGAGCAGTACTTC. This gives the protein CASSFLGPPGTYEQYF.

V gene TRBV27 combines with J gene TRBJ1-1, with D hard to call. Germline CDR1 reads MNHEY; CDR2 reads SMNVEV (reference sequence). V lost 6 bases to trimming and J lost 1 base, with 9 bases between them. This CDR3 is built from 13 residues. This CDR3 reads CASSFHRNTEAFF. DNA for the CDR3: TGTGCCAGCAGCTTCCACAGGAACACTGAAGCTTTCTTT.

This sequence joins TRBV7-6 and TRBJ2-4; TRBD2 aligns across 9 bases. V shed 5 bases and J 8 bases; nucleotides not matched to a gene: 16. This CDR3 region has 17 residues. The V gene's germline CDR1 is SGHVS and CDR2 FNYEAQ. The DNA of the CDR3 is TGTGCCAGCAGCGCAAACCCCCCTAGCGGGGTCTCGGACATTCAGTACTTC. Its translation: CASSANPPSGVSDIQYF.